This T cell receptor beta chain was captured by sequencing in a study of control samples from healthy donors and cancer patients. The data were produced by immunoSEQ multiplex PCR, yet TCRdb's version contains in-frame clones alone and is incomplete. The data hold about 180,000 clones, with around 89% observed a single time. CDR1 KGHDR and CDR2 SFDVKD come from the germline V gene. V gave up 1 base and J gave up 7 bases, with 9 bases separating them. The CDR3 runs 13 residues. The genes are TRBV24-1 and TRBJ1-1; a possible D gene is TRBD1 (6 bases). The TCR comes from a woman aged 45-65 years in good health. The sequencing input was blood. The CDR3 loop reads CATSDFKGGEAFF. In nucleotides, the CDR3 is TGTGCCACCAGTGATTTTAAGGGGGGTGAAGCTTTCTTT.